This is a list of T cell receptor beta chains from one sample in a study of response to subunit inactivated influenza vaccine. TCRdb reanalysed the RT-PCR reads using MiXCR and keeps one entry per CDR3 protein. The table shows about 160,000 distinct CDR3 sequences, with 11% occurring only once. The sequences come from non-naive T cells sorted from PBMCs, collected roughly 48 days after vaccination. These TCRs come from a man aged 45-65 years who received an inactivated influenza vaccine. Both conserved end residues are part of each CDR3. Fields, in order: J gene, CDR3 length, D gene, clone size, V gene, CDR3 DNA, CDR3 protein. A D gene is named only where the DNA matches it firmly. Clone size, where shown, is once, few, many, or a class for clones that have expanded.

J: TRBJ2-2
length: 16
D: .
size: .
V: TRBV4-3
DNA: TGCGCCAGCAGCAAAGAGACAGGTTCGAACACCGGGGAGCTGTTTTTT
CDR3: CASSKETGSNTGELFF

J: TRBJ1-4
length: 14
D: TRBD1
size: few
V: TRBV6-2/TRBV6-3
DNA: TGTGCCAGCAGGGCAATCGGACAGGGGTCGGAACTGTTTTTT
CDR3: CASRAIGQGSELFF

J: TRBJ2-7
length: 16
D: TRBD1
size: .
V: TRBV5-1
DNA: TGCGCCAGCAGCTTGGCCCCGGCGGGACAGGGCCACGAGCAGTACTTC
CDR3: CASSLAPAGQGHEQYF

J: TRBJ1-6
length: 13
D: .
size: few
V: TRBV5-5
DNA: TGTGCCAGCAGCCGAGGGTACAATTCACCCCTCCACTTT
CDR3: CASSRGYNSPLHF

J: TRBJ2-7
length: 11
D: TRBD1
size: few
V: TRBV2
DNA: TGTGCCAGTACGGACAGGACCGAGCAGTACTTC
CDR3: CASTDRTEQYF

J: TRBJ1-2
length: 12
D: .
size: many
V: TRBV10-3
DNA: TGTGCCATCAGACAGGAGAACTATGGCTACACCTTC
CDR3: CAIRQENYGYTF

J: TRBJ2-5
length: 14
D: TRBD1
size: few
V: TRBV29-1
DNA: TGCAGCGTTCGTAGGACAGGCCCGAGGGAGACCCAGTACTTC
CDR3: CSVRRTGPRETQYF

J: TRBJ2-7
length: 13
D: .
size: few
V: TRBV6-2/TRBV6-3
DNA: TGTGCCAGCAGTCCCCAGGGCCTCGGGGAGCAGTACTTC
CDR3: CASSPQGLGEQYF

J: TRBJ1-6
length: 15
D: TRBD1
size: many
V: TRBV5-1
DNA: TGCGCCAGCAGCTTGGTGGGACAGGGAAGTTCACCCCTCCACTTT
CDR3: CASSLVGQGSSPLHF

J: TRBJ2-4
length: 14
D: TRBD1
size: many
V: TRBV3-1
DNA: TGTGCCAGCAGCCAGCCGGGACAGGGAAACATTCAGTACTTC
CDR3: CASSQPGQGNIQYF

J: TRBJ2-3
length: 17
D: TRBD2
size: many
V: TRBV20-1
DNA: TGCAGTGCTAGGGTTATACCCGGGACTATTGGCACAGATACGCAGTATTTT
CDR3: CSARVIPGTIGTDTQYF

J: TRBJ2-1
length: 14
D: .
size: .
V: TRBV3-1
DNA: TGTGCCAGCAGCCACCAAAACGGGAGAGAAGAGCAGTTCTTC
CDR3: CASSHQNGREEQFF

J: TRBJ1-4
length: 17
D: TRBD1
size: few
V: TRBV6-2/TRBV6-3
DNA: TGTGCCAGCAGCTACGAACGTTCCGGGACAGATCCTGGAAAACTGTTTTTT
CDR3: CASSYERSGTDPGKLFF

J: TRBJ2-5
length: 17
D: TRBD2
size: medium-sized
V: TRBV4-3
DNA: TGCGCCAGCAGCCAAGTTTATGGAGCGGGGGGGTCAGAGACCCAGTACTTC
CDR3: CASSQVYGAGGSETQYF

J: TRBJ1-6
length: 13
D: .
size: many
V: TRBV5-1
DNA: TGCGCCAGCAGCTTTCGGGGGGATTCACCCCTCCACTTT
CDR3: CASSFRGDSPLHF

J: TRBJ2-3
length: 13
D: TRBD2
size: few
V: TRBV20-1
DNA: TGCAGTGCAAACGGGGGGATCACAGATACGCAGTATTTT
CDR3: CSANGGITDTQYF

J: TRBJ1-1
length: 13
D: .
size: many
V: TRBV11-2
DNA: TGTGCCAGCAGTCCCGGGGTGAACACTGAAGCTTTCTTT
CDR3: CASSPGVNTEAFF

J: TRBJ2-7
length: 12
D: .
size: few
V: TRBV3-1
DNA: TGTGCCAGCAGCCCCTCCCCCTACGAGCAGTACTTC
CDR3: CASSPSPYEQYF

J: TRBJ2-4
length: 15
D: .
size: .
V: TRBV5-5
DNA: TGTGCCAGCAGCTTGGGGGTGTGGTCCAAAAACATTCAGTACTTC
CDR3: CASSLGVWSKNIQYF

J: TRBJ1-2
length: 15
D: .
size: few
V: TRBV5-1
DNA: TGCGCCAGCAGCTTCCAGGGCCGGGCGGAGTATGGCTACACCTTC
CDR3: CASSFQGRAEYGYTF

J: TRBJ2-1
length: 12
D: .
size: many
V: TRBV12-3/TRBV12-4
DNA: TGTGCCAGCAGTTTATTGATCAATGAGCAGTTCTTC
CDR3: CASSLLINEQFF

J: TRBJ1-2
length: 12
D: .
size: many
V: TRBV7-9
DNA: TGTGCCAGTAAGAGTTTAAACTATGGCTACACCTTC
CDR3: CASKSLNYGYTF

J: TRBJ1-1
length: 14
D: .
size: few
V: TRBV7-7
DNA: TGTGCCAGCAGCCCCAGGACAGTTAACACTGAAGCTTTCTTT
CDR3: CASSPRTVNTEAFF

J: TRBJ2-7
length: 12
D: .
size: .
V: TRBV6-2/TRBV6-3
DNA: TGTGCCAGCAGATCACAAACCTACGAGCAGTACTTC
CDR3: CASRSQTYEQYF

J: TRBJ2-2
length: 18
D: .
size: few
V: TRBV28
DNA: TGTGCCAGCAGCCCCTCGGGCGAATTCTTCGCGAACACCGGGGAGCTGTTTTTT
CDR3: CASSPSGEFFANTGELFF

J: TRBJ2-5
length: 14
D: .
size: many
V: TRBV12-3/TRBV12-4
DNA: TGTGCCAGCAGTTTAGGGCCGGCCCAAGAGACCCAGTACTTC
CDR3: CASSLGPAQETQYF

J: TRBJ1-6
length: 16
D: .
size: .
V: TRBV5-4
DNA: TGTGCCAGCAGCTGGTCCCGGGGGGCCGGTAATTCACCCCTCCACTTT
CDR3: CASSWSRGAGNSPLHF

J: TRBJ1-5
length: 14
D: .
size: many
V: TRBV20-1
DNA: TGCAGTGCTAGCATTGGAGGGGTTAATCAGCCCCAGCATTTT
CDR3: CSASIGGVNQPQHF

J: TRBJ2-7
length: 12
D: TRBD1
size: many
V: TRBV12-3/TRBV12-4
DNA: TGTGCCAGCAGACAGGGGGCCTACGAGCAGTACTTC
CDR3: CASRQGAYEQYF

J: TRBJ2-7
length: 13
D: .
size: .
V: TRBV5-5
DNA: TGTGCCAGCAGCCCCGGGAGTTTGACCGAGCAGTACTTC
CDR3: CASSPGSLTEQYF

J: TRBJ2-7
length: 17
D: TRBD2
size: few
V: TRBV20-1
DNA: TGCAGTGCTGCTCCCGGGACTAGCGGGGGGGCCTCCTACGAGCAGTACTTC
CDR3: CSAAPGTSGGASYEQYF

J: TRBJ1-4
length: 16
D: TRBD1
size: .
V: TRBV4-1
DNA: TGCGCCAGCAGCCACTCTCCGGGACAGGAGGGGGAAAAACTGTTTTTT
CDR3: CASSHSPGQEGEKLFF

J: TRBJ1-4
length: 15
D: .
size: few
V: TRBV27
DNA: TGTGCCAGCAGTCCCCGTGCTACTCAGAATGAAAAACTGTTTTTT
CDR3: CASSPRATQNEKLFF

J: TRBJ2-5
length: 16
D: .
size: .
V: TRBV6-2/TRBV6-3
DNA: TGTGCCAGCAGTTACTCGAGCAGGGGACGAGGAGAGACCCAGTACTTC
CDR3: CASSYSSRGRGETQYF

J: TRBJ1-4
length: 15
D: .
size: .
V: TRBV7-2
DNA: TGTGCCAGCAGCTTAGAGGGACTGTCTAATGAAAAACTGTTTTTT
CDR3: CASSLEGLSNEKLFF